This entry features one T cell receptor beta chain sequence. Its antigen is still unknown. V shed 6 bases, J shed 1 base, and the junction held 8 bases outside the gene matches. The CDR3 contains 15 residues. CDR1 is SGHTA and CDR2 is FQGTGA in the germline V gene. These data belong to a study of blood T cells in healthy people across ages. Study-level findings and limits: What prevented conclusive comparison of naive and antigen-experienced cells was that PBMCs were unsorted. It was not known whether donors were CMV positive (a possible confounder of expanded clonotype changes). With age, beta diversity per million T cells declined roughly linearly, significantly by approximately 41.

Through a sample-barcoded 5' primer and a J-beta primer mix, a second PCR was run for roughly 7 to 11 cycles. A 12-random-nucleotide template-switch adaptor tagged each cDNA molecule. TCRdb reprocessed the 5' RACE reads with MiXCR, giving one entry per CDR3 protein. Found here are 650,000 to 1,000,000 distinct CDR3 sequences, about 37% of them singletons; the top ten hold 13%. This receptor was taken from a man younger than 35 in good health. The chain recombines TRBV7-3 with TRBJ1-1; 7 bases agree with TRBD1. The sample consisted of blood. In DNA, the CDR3 is TGTGCCAGCAGTTTCCTTGGGACAGAGAACACTGAAGCTTTCTTT. Translated, it gives CASSFLGTENTEAFF.